Listed below are T cell receptor beta chains from one sample, sequenced in a study of shared clonotypes between healthy human individuals. Here immunoSEQ multiplex PCR was the method, and the copy in TCRdb shows in-frame clones only, minus some. Among about 2 million clones listed, 85% to 95% were seen once. The sequenced sample consisted of naive CD8+ T cells sorted from blood. The source is a man aged 18 to 29 in good health. Both conserved end residues are part of each CDR3. D genes are given only for firm matches.

>TRBV5-5|TRBJ2-7|TRBD2
CASSSTGTSGTEQYF
TGTGCCAGCAGCTCGACAGGGACTAGCGGGACAGAGCAGTACTTC
>TRBV30|TRBJ1-2|.
CAWSWQGGGYTF
TGTGCCTGGAGCTGGCAGGGTGGGGGCTACACCTTC
>TRBV10-3|TRBJ2-3|TRBD1
CAISGQGVVSTDTQYF
TGTGCCATCAGTGGACAGGGCGTAGTGAGCACAGATACGCAGTATTTT
>TRBV5-6|TRBJ1-1|.
CASSRTVTEAFF
TGTGCCAGCAGCAGGACAGTCACTGAAGCTTTCTTT
>TRBV7-9|TRBJ1-1|.
CASIFGGGNTEAFF
TGTGCCAGCATCTTCGGAGGGGGTAACACTGAAGCTTTCTTT
>TRBV6-5|TRBJ1-2|.
CASSSRLGPYGYTF
TGTGCCAGCAGTTCCCGGTTGGGTCCCTATGGCTACACCTTC
>TRBV6-5|TRBJ2-1|TRBD2
CASRERGGYNEQFF
TGTGCCAGCAGGGAGCGGGGGGGCTACAATGAGCAGTTCTTC
>TRBV27|TRBJ2-3|TRBD1
CASSLLLLGQGGTDTQYF
TGTGCCAGCAGTTTACTTCTCCTAGGACAGGGGGGAACAGATACGCAGTATTTT
>TRBV2|TRBJ2-7|TRBD2
CASSEETSGSYEQYF
TGTGCCAGCAGTGAAGAGACTAGCGGCTCCTACGAGCAGTACTTC
>TRBV7-9|TRBJ2-1|.
CASGQNYNEQFF
TGTGCCTCGGGGCAGAACTACAATGAGCAGTTCTTC
>TRBV9|TRBJ2-5|TRBD2
CASSSNPGLGETQYF
TGTGCCAGCAGTAGTAATCCGGGACTAGGCGAGACCCAGTACTTC
>TRBV10-3|TRBJ2-3|.
CALGAGTSTDTQYF
TGTGCCCTGGGGGCGGGAACTAGCACAGATACGCAGTATTTT
>TRBV30|TRBJ2-7|TRBD2
CAWTPGGAGNEQYF
TGTGCCTGGACCCCCGGGGGGGCAGGGAACGAGCAGTACTTC